This TCR beta chain was documented in a study of response to subunit inactivated influenza vaccine. Whole-study findings and limits: After each seasonal influenza vaccination, few new T cells are recruited, the authors suggested.

V was pared by 2 bases and J by 7 bases, with 7 bases of the junction left unmatched. The CDR3 spans 15 residues. For this clonotype: Antigen unknown.

TCRdb processed the RT-PCR reads anew with MiXCR; each CDR3 protein has one entry. The sample has approximately 520,000 distinct CDR3 sequences; over 25% are singletons. Sequencing was performed on CD4+ T cells sorted from PBMCs, taken 5 days after vaccination. This receptor was identified in a man aged 45 to 65 who received an inactivated influenza vaccine. The chain uses TRBV12-3 or TRBV12-4 and TRBJ1-4, with TRBD1 matching 7 bases. The CDR3 DNA sequence: TGTGCCAGCAGTTTAACAGGGGCTGTAGGTGAAAAACTGTTTTTT. It is translated as CASSLTGAVGEKLFF.